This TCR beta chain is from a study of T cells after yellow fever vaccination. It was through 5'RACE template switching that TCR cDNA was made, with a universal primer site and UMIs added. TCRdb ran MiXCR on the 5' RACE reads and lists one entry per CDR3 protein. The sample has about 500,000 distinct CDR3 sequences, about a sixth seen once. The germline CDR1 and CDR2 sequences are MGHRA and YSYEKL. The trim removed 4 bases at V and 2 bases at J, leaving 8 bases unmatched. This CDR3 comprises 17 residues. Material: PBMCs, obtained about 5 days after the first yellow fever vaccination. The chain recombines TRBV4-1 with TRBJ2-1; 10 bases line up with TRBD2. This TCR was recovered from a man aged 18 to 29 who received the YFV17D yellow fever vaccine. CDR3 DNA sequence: TGCGCCAGCAGCCGGGGGAGAGCGGGGGGGCCCTACAATGAGCAGTTCTTC. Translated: CASSRGRAGGPYNEQFF.